The rows below give T cell receptor beta chains drawn from one sample of a study of blood T cell repertoires in COVID-19. Profiled with immunoSEQ multiplex PCR; TCRdb holds only in-frame clones, not every one. The sample lists some 200,000 clones, roughly 82% seen once, with roughly 12% in the top ten. The sequenced sample was PBMCs or T cells enriched from blood (not recorded which). The receptor set was obtained from a middle-aged man who had recovered from COVID-19. CDR3s leave out the opening cysteine and the closing phenylalanine or tryptophan. The order of the fields is V gene, J gene, D gene, CDR3 protein. The D gene is left open where the match is weak.

TRBV7-2	TRBJ2-5	TRBD2	ASRGAGGSQETQY
TRBV20-1	TRBJ1-1	.	SASDEREAF
TRBV4-2	TRBJ2-7	TRBD2	ASSQDQGGNEQY
TRBV27	TRBJ2-6	TRBD1	ASGTASSGANVLT
TRBV30	TRBJ2-7	TRBD2	AWSSGLAGGNEQY
TRBV28	TRBJ1-5	.	ASSLGGGGNQPQH
TRBV5-6	TRBJ1-1	TRBD1	ASSLGGKRSGGTEAF
TRBV20-1	TRBJ1-1	TRBD1	SASIWDRARAF
TRBV19	TRBJ2-1	TRBD1	ASSETGGGNEQF
TRBV11-2	TRBJ2-1	.	ASSLEPSTTYNEQF
TRBV6-5	TRBJ2-7	.	ASSSTSSYEQY
TRBV13	TRBJ1-2	TRBD1	ASSPGQAWRGYT
TRBV7-9	TRBJ2-3	TRBD1	ASSEGTGITDTQY
TRBV29-1	TRBJ1-2	TRBD1	SVNSGQGRGYT
TRBV28	TRBJ1-1	.	ASKLGREAF
TRBV6-5	TRBJ1-5	.	ASSRQQPQH